A selection of T cell receptor beta chains follows, all from one sample in a study of neurological immune-mediated disorders. TCRdb fed the 5' RACE reads into MiXCR, producing one record per CDR3 protein. The sample carries under 85,000 distinct CDR3 sequences, over 9% recorded once. Specimen: PBMCs. The receptors come from a man in his forties in good health. CDR3s include the opening cysteine and the closing phenylalanine or tryptophan. Each record gives: D gene, V gene, clone size, J gene, CDR3 protein, CDR3 DNA. A D gene is named only where the DNA matches it firmly. Only some rows state a clone size, as once, few, many or a class for expanded clones.

>NA|TRBV5-1|NA|TRBJ2-7
CASSLEYSINEHYF
TGCGCCAGCAGCTTGGAATACAGTATCAACGAGCATTACTTC
>TRBD2|TRBV5-1|many|TRBJ2-1
CASKGLAGSAADEQFF
TGCGCCAGCAAAGGACTAGCGGGTTCGGCCGCAGATGAGCAGTTCTTC
>NA|TRBV6-5|few|TRBJ1-6
CASSLPGNSPLHF
TGTGCCAGCAGTCTACCAGGCAATTCACCCCTCCACTTT
>TRBD1|TRBV5-1|many|TRBJ2-7
CASSPLGQGVHEQYF
TGCGCCAGCAGCCCCCTGGGACAGGGGGTCCACGAGCAGTACTTC
>NA|TRBV29-1|many|TRBJ1-1
CSGRRNTEAFF
TGCAGCGGGCGACGGAACACTGAAGCTTTCTTT
>NA|TRBV20-1|NA|TRBJ2-7
CSARGVDGTYEQYF
TGCAGTGCTAGAGGGGTTGACGGGACCTACGAGCAGTACTTC
>NA|TRBV20-1|many|TRBJ1-5
CSARDRWDYSNQPQHF
TGCAGTGCTAGGGACAGATGGGACTATAGCAATCAGCCCCAGCATTTT
>TRBD1|TRBV5-1|many|TRBJ2-3
CASSRDRGDTDTQYF
TGCGCCAGCAGCCGTGACAGGGGCGACACAGATACGCAGTATTTT
>NA|TRBV28|many|TRBJ2-1
CASSFSAEGDNEQFF
TGTGCCAGCAGTTTCTCAGCGGAGGGGGACAATGAGCAGTTCTTC
>NA|TRBV5-1|many|TRBJ1-2
CASSLSDLNYGYTF
TGCGCCAGCTCCCTGTCGGACCTAAACTATGGCTACACCTTC
>NA|TRBV3-1|many|TRBJ2-1
CASSLPEGAYNEQFF
TGTGCCAGCAGCCTCCCCGAAGGGGCCTACAATGAGCAGTTCTTC
>NA|TRBV9|many|TRBJ2-1
CASSVADISYNEQFF
TGTGCCAGCAGCGTAGCTGACATCTCCTACAATGAGCAGTTCTTC
>NA|TRBV7-2|many|TRBJ2-3
CASSPGEQYF
TGTGCCAGCAGCCCCGGGGAGCAGTATTTT
>NA|TRBV12-3/TRBV12-4|many|TRBJ1-1
CASSLGGALHTEAFF
TGTGCCAGCAGTTTGGGCGGGGCGCTCCACACTGAAGCTTTCTTT
>NA|TRBV29-1|NA|TRBJ2-7
CSVLDGFSYEQYF
TGCAGCGTGCTTGACGGATTCTCCTACGAGCAGTACTTC
>NA|TRBV12-3/TRBV12-4|many|TRBJ2-5
CASSSPQWDPETQYF
TGTGCCAGCAGTTCCCCCCAGTGGGATCCAGAGACCCAGTACTTC
>TRBD2|TRBV6-1|many|TRBJ2-1
CASNPTSGPGDEQFF
TGTGCCAGCAATCCAACTAGCGGACCCGGGGATGAGCAGTTCTTC
>TRBD2|TRBV20-1|many|TRBJ2-7
CSADDVPSGRIYEQYF
TGCAGTGCTGACGACGTTCCAAGCGGGAGGATCTACGAGCAGTACTTC
>NA|TRBV2|few|TRBJ1-3
CASSEVISGNTIYF
TGTGCCAGCAGTGAAGTTATCTCTGGAAACACCATATATTTT
>TRBD1|TRBV28|many|TRBJ2-7
CASSPDRAREQYF
TGTGCCAGCAGTCCCGACAGGGCACGAGAGCAGTACTTC
>TRBD2|TRBV14|NA|TRBJ2-1
CSSSQDIGGSVNNEQFF
TGTTCCAGCAGCCAAGATATAGGCGGGAGCGTCAACAATGAGCAGTTCTTC
>NA|TRBV27|many|TRBJ1-5
CASSWNLNQPQHF
TGTGCCAGCAGTTGGAACCTCAATCAGCCCCAGCATTTT
>TRBD2|TRBV7-7|many|TRBJ2-5
CASSLGGGTSGNPETQYF
TGTGCTAGCAGCTTAGGCGGAGGAACTAGCGGGAACCCAGAGACCCAGTACTTC
>NA|TRBV5-1|many|TRBJ2-7
CASSLPRGGSYEQYF
TGCGCCAGCAGCTTGCCCCGAGGGGGCTCCTACGAGCAGTACTTC
>NA|TRBV5-1|many|TRBJ2-4
CASSQDLGNIQYF
TGCGCCAGCAGTCAGGATTTGGGAAACATTCAGTACTTC
>TRBD2|TRBV3-1|many|TRBJ2-1
CASSEREWGEQFF
TGTGCCAGCTCGGAGCGGGAGTGGGGTGAGCAGTTCTTC
>NA|TRBV5-1|NA|TRBJ1-1
CASRIAVNTEAFF
TGCGCCAGCAGAATTGCAGTGAACACTGAAGCTTTCTTT
>TRBD2|TRBV5-1|many|TRBJ2-3
CASSLDRGGKRTDTQYF
TGCGCCAGCAGCTTAGATCGGGGGGGAAAGCGCACAGATACGCAGTATTTT
>NA|TRBV7-9|many|TRBJ1-5
CASSSDSTLQPQHF
TGTGCCAGCAGCTCCGACAGTACCTTGCAGCCCCAGCATTTT
>NA|TRBV19|many|TRBJ1-1
CASTSEENTEAFF
TGTGCCAGTACCTCTGAAGAGAACACTGAAGCTTTCTTT
>TRBD2|TRBV28|many|TRBJ2-2
CASSFWDLRAGRETGELFF
TGTGCCAGCAGTTTTTGGGATCTTAGAGCGGGAAGGGAGACCGGGGAGCTGTTTTTT
>NA|TRBV7-8|many|TRBJ2-5
CASSLVGNRETQYF
TGTGCCAGCAGCTTAGTGGGCAACCGGGAGACCCAGTACTTC
>TRBD2|TRBV20-1|many|TRBJ2-1
CSAYIPSGRGNEQFF
TGCAGTGCTTACATCCCTAGCGGGAGGGGCAATGAGCAGTTCTTC